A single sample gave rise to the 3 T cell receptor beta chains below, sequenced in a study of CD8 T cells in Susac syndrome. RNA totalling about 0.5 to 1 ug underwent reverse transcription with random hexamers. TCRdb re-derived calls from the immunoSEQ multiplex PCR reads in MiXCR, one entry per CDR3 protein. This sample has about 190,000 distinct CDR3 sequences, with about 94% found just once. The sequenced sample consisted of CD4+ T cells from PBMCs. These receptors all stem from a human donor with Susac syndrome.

The CDR3: CASSLAMGVDTEAFF. The CDR3 DNA is TGCGCCAGCAGCTTGGCCATGGGGGTTGACACTGAAGCTTTCTTT. The rearrangement uses TRBV5-1 and TRBJ1-1, with a weak D call TRBD1 (5 bases). Germline CDR1 reads SGHRS; CDR2 reads YFSETQ. Trimming shortened V by 0 bases and J by 3 bases, and 12 bases separated the two germline ends. This CDR3 comprises 15 residues.

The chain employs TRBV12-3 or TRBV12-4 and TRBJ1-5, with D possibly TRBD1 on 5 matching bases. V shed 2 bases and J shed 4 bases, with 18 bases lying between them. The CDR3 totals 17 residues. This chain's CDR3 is CASSLLIRGSENQPQHF. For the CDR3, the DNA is TGTGCCAGCAGTTTATTGATTCGGGGCAGTGAGAATCAGCCCCAGCATTTT.

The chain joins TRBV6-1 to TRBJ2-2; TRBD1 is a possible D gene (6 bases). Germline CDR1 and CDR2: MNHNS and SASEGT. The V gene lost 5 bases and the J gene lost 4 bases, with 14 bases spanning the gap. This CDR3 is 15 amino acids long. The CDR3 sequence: CASSWDIRGTGELFF. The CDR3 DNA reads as TGTGCCAGCAGTTGGGACATCCGAGGCACCGGGGAGCTGTTTTTT.